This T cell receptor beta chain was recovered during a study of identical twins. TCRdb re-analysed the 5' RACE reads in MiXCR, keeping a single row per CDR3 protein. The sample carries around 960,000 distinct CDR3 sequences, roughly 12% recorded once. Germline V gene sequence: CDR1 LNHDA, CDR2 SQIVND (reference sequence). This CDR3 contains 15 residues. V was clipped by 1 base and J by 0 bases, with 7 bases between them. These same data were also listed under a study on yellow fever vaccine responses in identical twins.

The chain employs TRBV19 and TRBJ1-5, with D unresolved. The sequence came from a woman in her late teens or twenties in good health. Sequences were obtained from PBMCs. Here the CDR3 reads CASSIGWTSNQPQHF. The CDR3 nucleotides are TGTGCCAGTAGTATAGGGTGGACTAGCAATCAGCCCCAGCATTTT.